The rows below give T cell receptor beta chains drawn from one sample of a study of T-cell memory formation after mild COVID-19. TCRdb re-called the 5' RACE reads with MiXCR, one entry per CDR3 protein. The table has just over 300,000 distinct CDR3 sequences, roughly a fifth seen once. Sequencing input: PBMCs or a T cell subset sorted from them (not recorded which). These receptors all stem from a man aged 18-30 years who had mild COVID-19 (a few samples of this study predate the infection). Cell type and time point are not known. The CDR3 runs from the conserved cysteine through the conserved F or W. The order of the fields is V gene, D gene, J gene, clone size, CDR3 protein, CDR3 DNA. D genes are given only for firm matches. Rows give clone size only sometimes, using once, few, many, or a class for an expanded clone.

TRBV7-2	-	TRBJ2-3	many	CASSLPGADTQYF	TGTGCCAGCAGCCTCCCCGGGGCGGATACGCAGTATTTT
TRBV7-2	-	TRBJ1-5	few	CASSLGSGFQPQHF	TGTGCCAGCAGCTTAGGTTCGGGATTCCAGCCCCAGCATTTT
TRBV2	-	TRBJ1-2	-	CASSNRGLGLGYTF	TGTGCCAGCAGTAACCGGGGCCTAGGTCTTGGCTACACCTTC
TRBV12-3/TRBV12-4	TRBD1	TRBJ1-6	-	CASSPPGQSSYNSPLHF	TGTGCCAGCAGTCCGCCGGGACAGAGCTCCTATAATTCACCCCTCCACTTT
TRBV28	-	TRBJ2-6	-	CASSPRRSGANVLTF	TGTGCCAGCAGCCCTAGACGGTCTGGGGCCAACGTCCTGACTTTC
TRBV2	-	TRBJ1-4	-	CASSEPTTNEKLFF	TGTGCCAGCAGTGAACCAACAACTAATGAAAAACTGTTTTTT
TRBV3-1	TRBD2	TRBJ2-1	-	CASSHGGGDDEQFF	TGTGCCAGCAGCCATGGCGGGGGGGACGATGAGCAGTTCTTC
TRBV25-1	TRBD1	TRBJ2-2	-	CASTRDRGNTGELFF	TGTGCCAGCACCCGAGACAGGGGGAACACCGGGGAGCTGTTTTTT
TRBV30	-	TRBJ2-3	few	CAWRDGPRETDTQYF	TGTGCCTGGAGGGATGGACCCAGGGAAACAGATACGCAGTATTTT
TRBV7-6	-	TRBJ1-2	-	CASSLGFNNYGYTF	TGTGCCAGCAGCTTAGGGTTCAACAACTATGGCTACACCTTC
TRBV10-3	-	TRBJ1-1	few	CAIWTLHEAFF	TGTGCCATTTGGACCCTTCACGAAGCTTTCTTT
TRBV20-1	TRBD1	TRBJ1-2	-	CSAKKGQLAAYGYTF	TGCAGTGCTAAGAAGGGACAGTTGGCGGCCTATGGCTACACCTTC
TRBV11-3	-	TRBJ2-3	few	CASSLDGSTDTQYF	TGTGCCAGCAGCTTGGACGGTAGCACAGATACGCAGTATTTT
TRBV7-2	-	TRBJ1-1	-	CASTPGGHGTEAFF	TGTGCCAGCACCCCTGGCGGACACGGAACTGAAGCTTTCTTT
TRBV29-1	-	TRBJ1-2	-	CSVVWDRYYGYTF	TGCAGCGTTGTTTGGGACCGGTACTATGGCTACACCTTC
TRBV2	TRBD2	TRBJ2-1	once	CASSDELAGRYNEQFF	TGTGCCAGCAGTGACGAACTAGCGGGGAGATACAATGAGCAGTTCTTC
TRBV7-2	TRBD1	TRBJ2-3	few	CASSRDRGWDTQYF	TGTGCCAGCAGCCGGGACAGGGGGTGGGATACGCAGTATTTT
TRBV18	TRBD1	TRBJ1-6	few	CASSWDRGNNSPLHF	TGTGCCAGCTCATGGGACAGGGGAAATAATTCACCCCTCCACTTT
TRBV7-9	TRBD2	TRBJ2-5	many	CASNPSGGQETQYF	TGTGCCAGCAACCCTAGCGGGGGCCAAGAGACCCAGTACTTC
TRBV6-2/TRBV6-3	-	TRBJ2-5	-	CASRQRQETQYF	TGTGCCAGCAGACAAAGGCAAGAGACCCAGTACTTC
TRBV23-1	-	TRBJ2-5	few	CASSQSTRGETQYF	TGCGCCAGCAGTCAATCAACCCGGGGGGAGACCCAGTACTTC
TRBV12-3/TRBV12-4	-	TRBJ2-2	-	CASSTSTALNTGELFF	TGTGCCAGCAGTACCTCGACAGCTTTGAACACCGGGGAGCTGTTTTTT
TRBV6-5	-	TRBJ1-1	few	CASSYGSGQTEAFF	TGTGCCAGCAGTTACGGCAGCGGTCAGACTGAAGCTTTCTTT
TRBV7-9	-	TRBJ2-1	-	CANSPRSEQFF	TGTGCCAACTCCCCGAGGAGTGAGCAGTTCTTC
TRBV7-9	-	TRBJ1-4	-	CASSFQGVAEKLFF	TGTGCCAGCAGCTTCCAGGGAGTAGCTGAAAAACTGTTTTTT
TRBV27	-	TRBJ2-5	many	CASSLSETQETQYF	TGTGCCAGCAGCCTTAGCGAGACCCAAGAGACCCAGTACTTC
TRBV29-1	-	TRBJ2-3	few	CSVSTAADTQYF	TGCAGCGTCTCGACTGCAGCAGATACGCAGTATTTT
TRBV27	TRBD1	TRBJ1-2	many	CASSFTRTGEFGYTF	TGTGCCAGCAGTTTCACAAGGACAGGGGAGTTTGGCTACACCTTC
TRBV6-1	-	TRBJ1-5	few	CASSEVRGAHQPQHF	TGTGCCAGCAGTGAAGTTAGGGGGGCTCATCAGCCCCAGCATTTT
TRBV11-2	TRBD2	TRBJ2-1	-	CASSSWTSGGIEQFF	TGTGCCAGCAGCTCGTGGACTAGCGGGGGAATTGAGCAGTTCTTC
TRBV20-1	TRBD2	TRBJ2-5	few	CSAPRLAEETQYF	TGCAGTGCCCCCAGACTAGCGGAAGAGACCCAGTACTTC
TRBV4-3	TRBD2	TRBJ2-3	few	CASSQVASGVGDTQYF	TGCGCCAGCAGCCAAGTGGCTAGCGGGGTCGGGGATACGCAGTATTTT
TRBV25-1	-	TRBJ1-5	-	CASMGSNQPQHF	TGTGCCAGCATGGGGAGCAATCAGCCCCAGCATTTT
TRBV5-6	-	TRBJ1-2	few	CASSPRPATNYGYTF	TGTGCCAGCAGCCCTCGACCCGCAACTAACTATGGCTACACCTTC
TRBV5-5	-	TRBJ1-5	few	CASSLRQDDQPQHF	TGTGCCAGCAGCTTGCGCCAGGACGATCAGCCCCAGCATTTT
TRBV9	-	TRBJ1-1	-	CASSVGSSFVNTEAFF	TGTGCCAGCAGCGTAGGCTCCTCCTTCGTGAACACTGAAGCTTTCTTT
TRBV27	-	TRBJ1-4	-	CASSWDAGLGKLFF	TGTGCCAGCAGTTGGGACGCCGGATTAGGAAAACTGTTTTTT
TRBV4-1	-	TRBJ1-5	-	CASSPRQAAGNQPQHF	TGCGCCAGCAGCCCCCGACAGGCCGCGGGAAATCAGCCCCAGCATTTT
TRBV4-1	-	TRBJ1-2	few	CASSQDMGSGYTF	TGCGCCAGCAGCCAAGATATGGGCTCTGGCTACACCTTC
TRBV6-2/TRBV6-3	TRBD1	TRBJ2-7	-	CASSPDPDRGRLYEQYF	TGTGCCAGCAGTCCAGACCCCGACAGGGGAAGACTGTACGAGCAGTACTTC
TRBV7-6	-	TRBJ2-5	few	CASSLVSWGDSETQYF	TGTGCCAGCAGCTTAGTCTCGTGGGGGGACAGTGAGACCCAGTACTTC
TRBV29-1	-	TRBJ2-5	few	CSVDRAGRETQYF	TGCAGCGTTGATCGGGCAGGGAGAGAGACCCAGTACTTC
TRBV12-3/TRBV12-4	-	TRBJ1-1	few	CASSHDRNTEAFF	TGTGCCAGCAGCCATGACAGGAACACTGAAGCTTTCTTT
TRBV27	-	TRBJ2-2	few	CASSLSPSDLNTGELFF	TGTGCCAGCAGTTTAAGTCCCTCGGATTTGAACACCGGGGAGCTGTTTTTT